This TCR beta chain was obtained from a study of T cells in Graves' hyperthyroidism and ophthalmopathy (dated by TCRdb to the late 2010s). At the level of the whole study: Peripheral blood samples were taken at the time of initial diagnosis, prior to any treatment. Prospective prediction of ophthalmopathy was tested in an independent validation cohort consisting of some 18 hyperthyroidism patients and some 17 patients who later progressed to ophthalmopathy. A discovery cohort of about 95 patients, roughly 45 with Graves' ophthalmopathy and approximately 57 with stable Graves' hyperthyroidism, was used to find distinguishing TCR V-J signatures. In more than five Graves' hyperthyroidism patients, the study also compared T-cell repertoires from thyroid tissue with T-cell repertoires from blood. The approximately 98 discovery patients were randomly divided into training and test sets at a 7:3 ratio. According to the paper, TCR Vbeta CDR3 sequencing was carried out on 120 to 150 peripheral blood samples, which came from fewer than 50 ophthalmopathy, under 85 hyperthyroidism and some 17 progressor patients. Once sampling was done, hyperthyroidism patients were given methimazole at a starting dose of 30 mg daily, whereas ophthalmopathy patients were given high-dose intravenous methylprednisolone.

From V the trimming removes 6 bases and from J it removes 2 bases, while the gene matches leave 9 bases of the junction unaccounted for. The CDR3 goes from the cysteine to the phenylalanine over 15 residues. Here the CDR3 DNA is all that survives: 45 bases in frame from base 1. As encoded in the germline V gene, CDR1 is MDHEN while CDR2 is SYDVKM. Overall study results and their limits: Sample size was not statistically predetermined, and blinding of investigators to group allocation was not performed. In validation, progression to ophthalmopathy was predicted by the model with nearly 71% sensitivity and nearly 75% specificity, a median of roughly 6 months before onset. Most expanded thyroid clonotypes (frequency above 0.001) were also detected in blood, a finding suggesting that blood repertoires may reflect thyroid immune responses. A 13 V-J signature model separated ophthalmopathy from stable hyperthyroidism, with approximately 86% sensitivity and about 81% specificity in cross-validation and 80%/75% in testing.

With respect to this clonotype: The clone's antigen remains unknown. Nothing much larger sits one base from this clone, and base qualities are not available.

In the ophthalmopathy patients, disease was moderately to severely active, with a Clinical Activity Score of 3 or more, a NOSPECS grade of 4 or more, and a duration of less than 3 months. Any patient with an uncontrolled infection, another autoimmune disease, pregnancy or lactation was excluded. Diagnoses were established on the basis of clinical symptoms, serum thyroxine and TRAb, thyroid ultrasound, and orbital computed tomography. Ficoll-Paque density gradient centrifugation was used to isolate PBMCs from approximately 11 ml of fresh peripheral blood. Total RNA was extracted with Trizol reagent, and quality was checked on an Agilent 2100 Bioanalyzer. TCR beta CDR3 regions were amplified from RNA transcripts. The first round of RT-PCR for the TCR CDR3 was performed with the HTBI primer set and the Qiagen OneStep RT-PCR kit. Libraries were constructed in a second round of multiplex PCR, after which size selection and purification were performed. Sequencing of the libraries was done on an Illumina HiSeq2000 using paired-end 100 bp reads. The study's processing was this. SOAPnuke was used to process the raw data, with reads discarded if the reads contained adapters or uncalled bases, had a mean Phred below 15, or lacked an exact constant-primer or identifier match. High-quality paired reads were merged with COPE v1.2.5, and unique nucleotide sequences were defined as clonotypes. MiTCR v1.1 was used to align clonotypes to the IMGT TRBV, TRBD and TRBJ reference segments. Analysis was restricted to V-J combinations with a frequency above 0.0001, which covered just over 98% of repertoires. A TCS score was defined as the ratio between F50 (clonal expansion) and ExV (chaos), using BLOSUM62-based TCRdist between CDR3 peptides within each V-J. Welch's t-statistics and random forest reduced around 510 V-J features to about 13, which were used in a naive Bayes classifier (R e1071). TCRdb's own reprocessing of the public reads used fastp at Q25 and MiXCR and kept productive beta chains. CDR3 protein duplicates are merged, each entry listing the most common genes and DNA. The V and J calls and clone size come from TCRdb's table, not from the authors' own analysis. This sample lists some 360,000 distinct CDR3 sequences; about a sixth were detected once. The top ten hold 15% to 19% of the sample.

The sample taken for sequencing was blood. This sequence originates from a woman in her thirties or forties with Graves' ophthalmopathy. The V and J segments used are TRBV28 and TRBJ1-2; TRBD1 matches 7 bases in the middle. DNA sequence: TGTGCCAGCAGAACATCCGGGACAGCAAACTATGGCTACACCTTC. This codes for CASRTSGTANYGYTF.